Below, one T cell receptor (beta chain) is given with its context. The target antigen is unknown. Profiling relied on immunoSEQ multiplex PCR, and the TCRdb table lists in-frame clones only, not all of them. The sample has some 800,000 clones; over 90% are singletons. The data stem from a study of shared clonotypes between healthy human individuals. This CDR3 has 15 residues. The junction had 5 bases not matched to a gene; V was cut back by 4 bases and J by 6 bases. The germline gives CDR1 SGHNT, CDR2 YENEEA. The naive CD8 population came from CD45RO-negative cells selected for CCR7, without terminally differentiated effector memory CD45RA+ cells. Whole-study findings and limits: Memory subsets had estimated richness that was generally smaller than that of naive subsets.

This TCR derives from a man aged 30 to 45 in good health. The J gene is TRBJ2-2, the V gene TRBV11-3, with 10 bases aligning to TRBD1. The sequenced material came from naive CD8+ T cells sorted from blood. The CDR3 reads CASSSRDRGSGELFF. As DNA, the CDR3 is TGTGCCAGCAGCTCCCGGGACAGGGGTTCCGGGGAGCTGTTTTTT.